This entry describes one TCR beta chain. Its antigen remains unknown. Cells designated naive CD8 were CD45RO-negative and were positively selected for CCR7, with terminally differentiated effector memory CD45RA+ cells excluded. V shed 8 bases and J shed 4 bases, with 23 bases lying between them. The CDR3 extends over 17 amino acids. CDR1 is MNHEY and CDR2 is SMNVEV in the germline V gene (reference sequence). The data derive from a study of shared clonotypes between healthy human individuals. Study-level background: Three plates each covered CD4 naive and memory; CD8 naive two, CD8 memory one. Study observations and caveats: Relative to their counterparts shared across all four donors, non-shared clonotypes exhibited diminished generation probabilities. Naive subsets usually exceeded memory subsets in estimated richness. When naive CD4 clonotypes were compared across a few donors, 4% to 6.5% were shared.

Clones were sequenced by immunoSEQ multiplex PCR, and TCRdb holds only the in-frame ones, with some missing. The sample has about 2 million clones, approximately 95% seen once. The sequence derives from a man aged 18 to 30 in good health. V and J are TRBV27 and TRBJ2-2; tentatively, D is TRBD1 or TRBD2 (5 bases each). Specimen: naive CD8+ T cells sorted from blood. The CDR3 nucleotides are TGTGCCAGCTCCTGGGCCCCGGGACCGGCGAGCACCGGGGAGCTGTTTTTT. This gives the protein CASSWAPGPASTGELFF.